Below, 8 T cell receptor beta chains from the same sample are listed, as sequenced in a study of CD8+ T cells in alopecia areata. Reverse transcribed after extraction, RNA yielded cDNA as the sequencing template. Repertoires were generated with immunoSEQ multiplex PCR, while TCRdb's copy carries only in-frame clones and drops some. This table has about 140,000 clones, roughly 80% appearing once. Treatment reported: oral pan-JAK inhibitor, 5-10 mg twice daily. The sample consisted of CD8+ T cells sorted from blood, taken at week 4, from a patient treated with tofacitinib. These receptors all stem from a human donor with alopecia areata.

The J gene is TRBJ2-7, the V gene TRBV7-2; 7 bases match TRBD1. Germline V gene sequence: CDR1 SGHTA, CDR2 FQGNSA. The CDR3 runs to 13 residues. The trim removed 4 bases at V and 3 bases at J, leaving 3 bases unmatched. In DNA form, the CDR3 reads TGTGCCAGCAGCTCGACAGGGTTCTACGAGCAGTACTTC. This translates into CASSSTGFYEQYF.

A single count supports this clone. The DNA for the CDR3 is TGTGCCAGCAGCCAAGAACAGGGGAACCGGGAGCTGTTTTTT. Its translation is CASSQEQGNRELFF. The chain has TRBV14 and TRBJ2-2, with 7 positions matching TRBD1. Germline CDR1 is SGHDN and CDR2 is FVKESK. V trimming: 0 bases; J trimming: 9 bases; junction bases outside the gene matches: 4. The CDR3 extends over 14 amino acids. The full variable domain, rest sourced from reference TRBV14 and TRBJ2-2, is EAGVTQFPSHSVIEKGQTVTLRCDPISGHDNLYWYRRVMGKEIKFLLHFVKESKQDESGMPNNRFLAERTGGTYSTLKVQPAELEDSGVYFCASSQEQGNRELFFGEGSRLTVL.

This chain uses TRBV23-1 with TRBJ2-3; D ambiguous. TRBV23-1 is treated as an ORF (open reading frame) with a function not yet certain. This CDR3 is 14 amino acids long. V was trimmed by 8 bases and J by 2 bases, leaving 14 bases between them. This CDR3 is CASGPAIHTDTQYF. The CDR3 DNA reads as TGCGCCAGCGGACCGGCGATACACACAGATACGCAGTATTTT.

To note about this clone: The sample has other DNA sequences that encode this CDR3 too. This CDR3 is CASSLGYNEQFF. Here the CDR3 DNA reads TGTGCCAGCAGTTTGGGGTACAATGAGCAGTTCTTC. This chain links TRBV27 with TRBJ2-1; D is unclear. The V gene's germline CDR1 is MNHEY and CDR2 SMNVEV (reference sequence). V was pared by 3 bases and J by 4 bases, with 4 bases between. The CDR3 contains 12 residues.

This chain uses TRBV7-6 with TRBJ2-1, with 10 bases aligning to TRBD1. V was pared by 4 bases and J by 6 bases, with 6 bases of the junction left unmatched. The CDR3 runs to 15 residues. The germline gives CDR1 SGHVS, CDR2 FNYEAQ. The CDR3 DNA sequence: TGTGCCAGCAGCTCGACCGGGACAGGGGCCAATGAGCAGTTCTTC. This gives the protein CASSSTGTGANEQFF.

A word on this clone: A junction end diverges from the germline sequence, so it may reflect a read error. The V call is TRBV4-1, the J call TRBJ2-5; D is possibly TRBD1 (6 bases). CDR1 and CDR2 from the germline V gene are MGHRA and YSYEKL. The CDR3 is 16 residues long. The CDR3 DNA is TGCGCCAGCAGCCAAGATCCCCCGGGACACCACGAGACCCAGTACTTC. It is translated as CASSQDPPGHHETQYF.

The chain uses TRBV4-1 and TRBJ2-1; the D is unclear. CDR1 MGHRA and CDR2 YSYEKL come from the germline V gene. Trimming pared 0 bases from V and 3 bases from J, leaving 9 bases between. The CDR3 contains 15 residues. The CDR3 region is CASSQEWNSYNEQFF. The CDR3 DNA follows: TGCGCCAGCAGCCAAGAATGGAACAGCTACAATGAGCAGTTCTTC.

The chain is built from TRBV9 and TRBJ1-1; D is ambiguous. CDR3 length: 15 amino acids. Germline V gives CDR1 SGDLS, CDR2 YYNGEE. The germline V and J ends were trimmed by 2 bases and 1 base, with 12 bases remaining between them. CDR3 DNA: TGTGCCAGCAGCGTTCCCTCGAAGGGGAACACTGAAGCTTTCTTT. It specifies CASSVPSKGNTEAFF.